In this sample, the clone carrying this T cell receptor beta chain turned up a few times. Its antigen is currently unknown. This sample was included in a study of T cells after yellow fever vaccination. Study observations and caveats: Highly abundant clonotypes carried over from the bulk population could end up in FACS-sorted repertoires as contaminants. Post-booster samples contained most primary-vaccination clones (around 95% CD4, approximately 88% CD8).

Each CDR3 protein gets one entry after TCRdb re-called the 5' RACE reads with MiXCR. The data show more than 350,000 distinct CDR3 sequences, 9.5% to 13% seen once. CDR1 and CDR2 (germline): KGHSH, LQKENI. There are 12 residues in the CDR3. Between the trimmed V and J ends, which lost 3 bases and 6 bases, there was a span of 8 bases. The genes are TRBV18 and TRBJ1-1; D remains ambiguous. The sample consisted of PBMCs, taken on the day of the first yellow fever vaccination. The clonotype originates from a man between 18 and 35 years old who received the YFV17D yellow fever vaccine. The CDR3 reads CASSPVLPEAFF. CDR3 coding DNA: TGTGCCAGCTCACCGGTTCTGCCTGAAGCTTTCTTT.